These 25 T cell receptor beta chains share one sample of origin, sequenced in a study of sequential checkpoint blockade in melanoma (dated by TCRdb to the late 2010s). The library was produced with the immunoSEQ multiplex PCR assay. TCRdb provides this immuneACCESS table in a form limited to in-frame rearrangements. Some clones are lacking; in checked studies, under half of them reflect an unresolved V gene, and why the rest are absent is not known. The sample includes under 50,000 clones, with about 88% observed a single time. The ten largest account for 9.5% to 15% of the sample. The treatment or condition label on this specimen signifies: randomized to nivolumab then ipilimumab (arm A) or the reverse (arm B). Sequencing used CD8+ T cells sorted from blood (inferred from file names), obtained from a patient given nivolumab and ipilimumab in sequence. All receptors derive from a human donor with melanoma.

The rearrangement links TRBV19 to TRBJ2-7, with 7 bases identical to TRBD1. The germline CDR1 and CDR2 sequences are LNHDA and SQIVND (reference sequence). The CDR3 runs to 16 residues. Trimming took 8 bases from V and 4 from J; bases not matched to a gene: 17. The CDR3 sequence: CASLQLPGQFSYEQYF. The CDR3 DNA sequence: TGTGCCAGTTTACAACTACCGGGACAGTTTTCATACGAGCAGTACTTC.

This chain joins TRBV29-1 and TRBJ2-1; 7 bases fit TRBD1. The J segment lost 6 bases and the V segment lost 4 bases, leaving 12 bases of the junction unmatched. The CDR3 is made up of 15 amino acids. Germline V gives CDR1 SQVTM, CDR2 ANQGSEA. Written as DNA, the CDR3 is TGCAGCGTTGGGGGCCCAGGGGGATCGATCAATGAGCAGTTCTTC. This codes for CSVGGPGGSINEQFF.

The chain couples TRBV19 to TRBJ2-1; TRBD2 agrees at 11 bases. V lost 6 bases and J lost 4; bases outside the gene matches: 14. The CDR3 length is 18 residues. Germline V CDR1 and CDR2: LNHDA, SQIVND (reference sequence). The CDR3 loop reads CASSYMGLAELWYNEQFF. The CDR3 DNA is TGTGCCAGTAGCTACATGGGACTAGCGGAGCTGTGGTACAATGAGCAGTTCTTC.

This sequence joins TRBV9 and TRBJ2-1; 7 nucleotides match TRBD1. The CDR3 consists of 18 residues. Trimming at V came to 0 bases and at J to 11 bases, leaving 20 bases not matched to a gene. Germline assignment: CDR1 SGDLS and CDR2 YYNGEE. The CDR3 DNA reads TGTGCCAGCAGCGTAGTGCCAAACGATACCCCGGGACAGACCAAGCAGTTCTTC. It encodes CASSVVPNDTPGQTKQFF.

The chain carries TRBV6-6 and TRBJ2-7; possibly TRBD2 for D (6 bases). CDR1 and CDR2 (germline): MNHNY, SVGAGI (reference sequence). The CDR3 is made up of 14 amino acids. Trimming removed 0 bases from V and 3 bases from J, with 9 bases in between. This chain's CDR3 is CASSYSGLIYEQYV. The CDR3 nucleotides read TGTGCCAGCAGTTACTCGGGACTGATCTACGAGCAGTACGTC.

The rearrangement joins TRBV14 to TRBJ1-2; D remains unclear. V shed 4 bases and J shed 6 bases, with 12 bases lying between them. This CDR3 is built from 13 residues. Germline loops: CDR1 SGHDN, CDR2 FVKESK. The CDR3 spells CASSPSLSDGYTF. CDR3 nucleotide sequence: TGTGCCAGCAGCCCATCGCTTAGTGATGGCTACACCTTC.

V and J are TRBV7-9 and TRBJ2-2, with a tentative D call TRBD1 (5 bases). CDR3 length: 14 amino acids. CDR1 and CDR2 from the germline V gene are SEHNR and FQNEAQ (reference sequence). V dropped 4 bases and J dropped 0 bases, with 6 bases sitting between them. In DNA, the CDR3 is TGTGCCAGCAGCTGGGGCACGAACACCGGGGAGCTGTTTTTT. The encoded protein is CASSWGTNTGELFF.

The chain combines TRBV5-1 with TRBJ1-2; weak D call: TRBD1 (6 bases). The CDR3 spans 16 residues. In germline, CDR1 is SGHRS, CDR2 YFSETQ. V lost 1 base and J 4 bases, leaving 17 bases between the germline ends. The CDR3 here is CASSLRSRQESYGYTF. CDR3 nucleotides: TGCGCCAGCAGCTTGCGTTCCCGACAGGAAAGCTATGGCTACACCTTC.

This clone has just one count. The chain combines TRBV10-3 with TRBJ2-7; D is perhaps TRBD2 (5 bases). CDR3 length: 13 amino acids. Germline V lookup: CDR1 ENHRY, CDR2 SYGVKD. V was trimmed by 8 bases and J by 2 bases, leaving 13 bases between them. CDR3 bases: TGTGCCATCCGAACACGGGAAGCCTACGAGCAGTACTTC. It yields the protein CAIRTREAYEQYF.

The V and J genes are TRBV29-1 and TRBJ2-5; D not certain. CDR3 length: 12 residues. Trimming removed 7 bases at V and 0 bases at J, with 9 bases between. The germline V gene encodes CDR1 SQVTM and CDR2 ANQGSEA. The CDR3 protein is CSAWADQETQYF. CDR3 nucleotides: TGCAGCGCCTGGGCAGACCAAGAGACCCAGTACTTC.

The chain combines TRBV6-5 with TRBJ2-1; TRBD2 matches at 12 bases. CDR3 length: 16 residues. The germline V gene encodes CDR1 MNHEY and CDR2 SVGAGI. Trimming took 4 bases from V and 8 from J; bases not matched to a gene: 9. This chain's CDR3 is CASSSPRTSGVDEQFF. The CDR3 DNA is TGTGCCAGCAGTTCCCCCCGGACTAGCGGGGTGGATGAGCAGTTCTTC.

The chain is built from TRBV15 and TRBJ2-7, with 7 bases that match TRBD2. This CDR3 is 16 amino acids long. Trimming cost V 0 bases and J 0 bases; bases outside gene matches: 5. The germline gives CDR1 LNHNV, CDR2 YYDKDF (reference sequence). CDR3 sequence (DNA): TGTGCCACCAGCAGAGATCTAGCGGCTAGCTCCTACGAGCAGTACGTC. This translates into CATSRDLAASSYEQYV.

This chain connects TRBV4-1 to TRBJ2-7; 8 nucleotides line up with TRBD2. The CDR3 covers 15 residues. With V trimmed by 2 bases and J by 4 bases, 7 bases remained unmatched. Germline loops: CDR1 MGHRA, CDR2 YSYEKL. The DNA for the CDR3 is TGCGCCAGCAGCCAACTAACTAGCGGATCTTACGAGCAGTACTTC. Encoded protein: CASSQLTSGSYEQYF.

This clone was observed a few times. The chain combines TRBV7-9 with TRBJ2-7; D may be TRBD2 (5 bases). Trimming removed 5 bases at V and 3 bases at J, with 11 bases between. The length of the CDR3 is 13 residues. Germline V lookup: CDR1 SEHNR, CDR2 FQNEAQ (reference sequence). CDR3 region: CASSMVAGYEQYF. The CDR3 nucleotides read TGTGCCAGCAGCATGGTGGCGGGCTACGAGCAGTACTTC.

This rearrangement joins TRBV2 to TRBJ2-3; 8 bases are shared with TRBD2. CDR3 length equals 16 residues. The germline CDR1 and CDR2 sequences are SNHLY and FYNNEI. V lost 3 bases, J lost 0 bases, and 5 bases stayed unmatched. The CDR3 nucleotides are TGTGCCAGCAGTGATCTCACTAGCGGTAGCACAGATACGCAGTATTTT. Its translation is CASSDLTSGSTDTQYF. The full variable domain, completed using reference TRBV2 and TRBJ2-3, is EPEVTQTPSHQVTQMGQEVILRCVPISNHLYFYWYRQILGQKVEFLVSFYNNEISEKSEIFDDQFSVERPDGSNFTLKIRSTKLEDSAMYFCASSDLTSGSTDTQYFGPGTRLTVL.

This chain connects TRBV30 to TRBJ1-1; no firm D call. CDR3 size: 12 residues. Looked up from germline, CDR1 is GTSNPN and CDR2 is SVGIG (reference sequence). The germline V and J ends were trimmed by 5 bases and 4 bases, with 11 bases remaining between them. CDR3 nucleotides: TGTGCCTGGGAAAAGGAGATCACTGAAGCTTTCTTT. It encodes CAWEKEITEAFF. The variable domain in full, with the rest retrieved from reference TRBV30 and TRBJ1-1, is SQTIHQWPATLVQPVGSPLSLECTVEGTSNPNLYWYRQAAGRGLQLLFYSVGIGQISSEVPQNLSASRPQDRQFILSSKKLLLSDSGFYLCAWEKEITEAFFGQGTRLTVV.

CDR3 DNA: TGTGCCAGCAGATCCGGGGTTAACAATGAGCAGTTCTTC. Translating it yields CASRSGVNNEQFF. The chain has TRBV7-8 and TRBJ2-1, with a weak D call TRBD2 (5 bases). CDR1 is SGHVS and CDR2 is FQNEAQ in the germline V gene. V was shortened by 6 bases and J by 5 bases, with 11 bases between the two germline ends. The CDR3 runs to 13 residues.

V gene TRBV6-5 combines with J gene TRBJ2-1; D is perhaps TRBD1 (5 bases). V gave up 5 bases and J gave up 7 bases, with 9 bases separating them. The CDR3 runs to 12 residues. The V gene's germline CDR1 is MNHEY and CDR2 SVGAGI. CDR3 protein: CASSTRVNEQFF. CDR3 sequence (DNA): TGTGCCAGCAGTACCAGGGTGAATGAGCAGTTCTTC.

The V call is TRBV21-1, the J call TRBJ2-7; the D call of TRBD2 is as the table states it, not checked on the DNA. TRBV21-1 is tagged as a pseudogene. CDR3 length: 16 residues. The CDR3 reads CASHSASRGTWYEQYV. The CDR3 DNA reads TGTGCCAGTCACAGTGCCTCTCGGGGGACGTGGTACGAGCAGTACGTC.

The rearrangement links TRBV2 to TRBJ2-1; D gene unclear. Germline V gene data show CDR1 as SNHLY and CDR2 as FYNNEI. Trimming left V 0 bases short and J 3 bases short, with 6 bases between. This CDR3 comprises 14 residues. The CDR3 region is CASSEARNYNEQFF. CDR3 in DNA: TGTGCCAGCAGTGAAGCGCGGAACTACAATGAGCAGTTCTTC.

The chain carries TRBV4-3 and TRBJ2-1; D is unclear. Germline V lookup: CDR1 LGHNA, CDR2 YSLEER. V was shortened by 0 bases and J by 0 bases, with 9 bases between the two germline ends. The CDR3 runs to 16 residues. The CDR3 coding sequence is TGCGCCAGCAGCCAAGACCGGTCTGGCTCCTACAATGAGCAGTTCTTC. This gives the protein CASSQDRSGSYNEQFF.

This chain uses TRBV7-6 with TRBJ2-7; possibly TRBD2 for D (6 bases). The CDR3 contains 14 residues. Trimming pared 5 bases from V and 0 bases from J, leaving 11 bases between. In germline, CDR1 is SGHVS, CDR2 FNYEAQ. In DNA, the CDR3 is TGTGCCAGCAGCCTCCACGGGAGCTCCTACGAGCAGTACTTC. It encodes CASSLHGSSYEQYF.

This clone has only a few counts. The chain carries TRBV4-3 and TRBJ1-6, with 11 bases that match TRBD1. Looked up from germline, CDR1 is LGHNA and CDR2 is YSLEER. V trimming: 0 bases; J trimming: 9 bases; junction bases outside the gene matches: 4. This CDR3 has 16 residues. Here the CDR3 DNA reads TGCGCCAGCAGCCAAGATTCCGGGACAGGGGGTTCACCCCTCCACTTT. The encoded protein is CASSQDSGTGGSPLHF.

The chain is built from TRBV9 and TRBJ2-3; a possible D gene is TRBD2 (6 bases). Looked up from germline, CDR1 is SGDLS and CDR2 is YYNGEE. The V end was cut by 3 bases, the J end by 4 bases, with 15 bases between. This CDR3 has 15 residues. The CDR3 loop is CASSATSFSADTQYF. CDR3 nucleotides: TGTGCCAGCAGCGCAACTAGCTTTTCGGCAGATACGCAGTATTTT.

This chain joins TRBV4-3 and TRBJ1-1, with a weak D call TRBD1 (5 bases). Trimming removed 0 bases from V and 1 base from J, with 9 bases in between. In germline, CDR1 is LGHNA, CDR2 YSLEER. The CDR3 contains 15 residues. The DNA for the CDR3 is TGCGCCAGCAGCCAAGAATGGGGGGGGAACACTGAAGCTTTCTTT. Translating it yields CASSQEWGGNTEAFF.